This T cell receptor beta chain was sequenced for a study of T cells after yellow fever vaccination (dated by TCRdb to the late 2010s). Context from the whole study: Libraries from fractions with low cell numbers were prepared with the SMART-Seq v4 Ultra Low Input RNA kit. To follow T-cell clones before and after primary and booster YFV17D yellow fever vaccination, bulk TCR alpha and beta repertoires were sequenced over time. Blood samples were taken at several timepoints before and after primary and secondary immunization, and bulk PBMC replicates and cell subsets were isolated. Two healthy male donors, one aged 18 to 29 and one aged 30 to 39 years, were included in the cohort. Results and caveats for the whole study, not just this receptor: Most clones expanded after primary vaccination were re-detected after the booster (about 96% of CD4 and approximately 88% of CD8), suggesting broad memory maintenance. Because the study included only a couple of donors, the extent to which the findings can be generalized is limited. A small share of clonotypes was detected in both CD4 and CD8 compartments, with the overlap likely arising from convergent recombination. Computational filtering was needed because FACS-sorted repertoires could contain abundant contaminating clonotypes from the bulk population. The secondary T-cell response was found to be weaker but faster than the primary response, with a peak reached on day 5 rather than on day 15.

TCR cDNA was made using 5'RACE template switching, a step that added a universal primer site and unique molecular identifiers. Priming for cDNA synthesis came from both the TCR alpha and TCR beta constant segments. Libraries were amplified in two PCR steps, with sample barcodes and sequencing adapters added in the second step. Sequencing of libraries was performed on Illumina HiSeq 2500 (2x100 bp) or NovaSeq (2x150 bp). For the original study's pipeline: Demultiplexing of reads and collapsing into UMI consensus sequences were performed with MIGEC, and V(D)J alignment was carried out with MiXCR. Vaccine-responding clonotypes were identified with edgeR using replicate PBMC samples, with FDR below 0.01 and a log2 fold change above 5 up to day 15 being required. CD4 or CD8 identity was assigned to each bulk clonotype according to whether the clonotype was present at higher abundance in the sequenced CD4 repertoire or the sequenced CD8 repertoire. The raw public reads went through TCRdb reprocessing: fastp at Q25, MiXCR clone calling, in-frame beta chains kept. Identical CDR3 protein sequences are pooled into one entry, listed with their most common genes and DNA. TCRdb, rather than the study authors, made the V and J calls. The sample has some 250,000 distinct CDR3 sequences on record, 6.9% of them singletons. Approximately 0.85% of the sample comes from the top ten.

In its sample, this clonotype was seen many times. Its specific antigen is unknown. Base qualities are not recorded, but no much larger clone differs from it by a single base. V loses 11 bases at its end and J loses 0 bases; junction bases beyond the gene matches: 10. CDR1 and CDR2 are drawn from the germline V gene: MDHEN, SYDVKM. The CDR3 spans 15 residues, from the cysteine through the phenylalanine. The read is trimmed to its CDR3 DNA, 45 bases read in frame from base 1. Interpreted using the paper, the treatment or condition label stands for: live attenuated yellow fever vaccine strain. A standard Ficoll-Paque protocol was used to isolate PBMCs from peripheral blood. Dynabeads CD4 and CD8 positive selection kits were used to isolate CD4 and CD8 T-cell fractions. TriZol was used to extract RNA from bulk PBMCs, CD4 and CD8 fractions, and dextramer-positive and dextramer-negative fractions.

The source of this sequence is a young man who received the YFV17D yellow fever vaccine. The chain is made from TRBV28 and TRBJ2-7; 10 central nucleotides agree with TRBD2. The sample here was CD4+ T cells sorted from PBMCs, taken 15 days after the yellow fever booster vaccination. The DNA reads TGTGCCGCTAAACCCCCTAGCGGGAGCTCCTACGAGCAGTACTTC. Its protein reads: CAAKPPSGSSYEQYF.